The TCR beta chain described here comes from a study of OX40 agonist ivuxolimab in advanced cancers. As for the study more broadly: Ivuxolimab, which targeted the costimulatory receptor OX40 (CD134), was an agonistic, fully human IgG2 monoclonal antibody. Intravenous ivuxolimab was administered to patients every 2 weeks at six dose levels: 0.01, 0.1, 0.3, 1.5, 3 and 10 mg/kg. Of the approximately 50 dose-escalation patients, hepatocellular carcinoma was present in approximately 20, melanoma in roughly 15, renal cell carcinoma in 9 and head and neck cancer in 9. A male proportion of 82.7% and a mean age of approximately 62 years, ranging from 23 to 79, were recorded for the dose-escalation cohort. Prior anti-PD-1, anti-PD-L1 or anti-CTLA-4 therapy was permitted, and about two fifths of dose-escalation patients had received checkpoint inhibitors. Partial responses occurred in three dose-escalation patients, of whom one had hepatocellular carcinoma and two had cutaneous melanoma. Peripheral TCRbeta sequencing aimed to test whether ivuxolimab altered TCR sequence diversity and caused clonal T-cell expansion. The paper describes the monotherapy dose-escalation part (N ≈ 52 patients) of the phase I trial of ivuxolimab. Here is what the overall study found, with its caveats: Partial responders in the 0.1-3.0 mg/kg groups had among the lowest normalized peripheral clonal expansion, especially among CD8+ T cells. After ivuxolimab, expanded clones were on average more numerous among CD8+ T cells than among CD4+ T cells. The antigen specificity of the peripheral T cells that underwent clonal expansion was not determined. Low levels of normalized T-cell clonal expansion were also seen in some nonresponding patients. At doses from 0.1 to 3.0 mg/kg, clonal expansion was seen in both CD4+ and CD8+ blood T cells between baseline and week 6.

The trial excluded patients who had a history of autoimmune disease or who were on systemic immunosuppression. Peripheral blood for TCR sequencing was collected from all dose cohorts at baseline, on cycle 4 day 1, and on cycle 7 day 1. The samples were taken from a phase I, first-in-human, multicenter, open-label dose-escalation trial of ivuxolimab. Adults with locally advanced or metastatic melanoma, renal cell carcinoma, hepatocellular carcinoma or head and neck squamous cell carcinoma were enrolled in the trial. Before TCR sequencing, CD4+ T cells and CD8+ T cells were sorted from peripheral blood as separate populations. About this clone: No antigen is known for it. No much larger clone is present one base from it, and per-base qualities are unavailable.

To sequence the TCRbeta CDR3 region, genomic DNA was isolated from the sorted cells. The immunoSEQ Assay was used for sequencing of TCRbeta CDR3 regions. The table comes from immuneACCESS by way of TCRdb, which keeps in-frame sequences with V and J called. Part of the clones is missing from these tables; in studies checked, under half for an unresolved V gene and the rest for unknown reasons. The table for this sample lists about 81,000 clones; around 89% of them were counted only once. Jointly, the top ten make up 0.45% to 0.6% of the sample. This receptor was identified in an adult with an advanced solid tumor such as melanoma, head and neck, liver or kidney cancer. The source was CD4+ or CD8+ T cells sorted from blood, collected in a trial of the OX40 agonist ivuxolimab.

The DNA is as follows: TGTGCCATCAGTGCAGGGGTGGGTCTTGGTAATGAAAAACTGTTTTTT. Its protein reads: CAISAGVGLGNEKLFF. This receptor chain uses TRBV10-3 and TRBJ1-4; TRBD1 is possibly the D segment (6 matching bases). CDR1 is given as ENHRY and CDR2 as SYGVKD, both from the germline V gene. V loses 4 bases, J loses 4 bases, and the germline ends lie 16 bases apart. Counted from cysteine to phenylalanine, this CDR3 has 16 amino acids. Just CDR3 DNA is preserved here, 48 bases in frame from base 1.